In this sample, the clone carrying this T cell receptor beta chain turned up a few times. The data stem from a study of response to subunit inactivated influenza vaccine. Germline V gene data show CDR1 as SGHTA and CDR2 as FQGNSA. This CDR3 contains 14 residues. Deletions cut 6 bases from V and 7 bases from J, with 19 bases between. TCRdb redid the calling of the RT-PCR reads with MiXCR, one entry per CDR3 protein. The sample has over 400,000 distinct CDR3 sequences, over 10% seen once; the top ten hold around 13%. This specimen was PBMCs from blood, taken 35 to 45 days after vaccination. The rearrangement uses TRBV7-2 and TRBJ2-7; D may match TRBD1 or TRBD2 (5 bases each). This clonotype was obtained from a man in his fifties or sixties who received an inactivated influenza vaccine. CDR3 coding DNA: TGTGCCAGCAGACCTCCGGGGACGCCCAGGGAGCAGTACTTC. It is translated as CASRPPGTPREQYF. Together with reference TRBV7-2 and TRBJ2-7, the CDR3 gives the full variable domain: GAGVSQSPSNKVTEKGKDVELRCDPISGHTALYWYRQSLGQGLEFLIYFQGNSAPDKSGLPSDRFSAERTGGSVSTLTIQRTQQEDSAVYLCASRPPGTPREQYFGPGTRLTVT.